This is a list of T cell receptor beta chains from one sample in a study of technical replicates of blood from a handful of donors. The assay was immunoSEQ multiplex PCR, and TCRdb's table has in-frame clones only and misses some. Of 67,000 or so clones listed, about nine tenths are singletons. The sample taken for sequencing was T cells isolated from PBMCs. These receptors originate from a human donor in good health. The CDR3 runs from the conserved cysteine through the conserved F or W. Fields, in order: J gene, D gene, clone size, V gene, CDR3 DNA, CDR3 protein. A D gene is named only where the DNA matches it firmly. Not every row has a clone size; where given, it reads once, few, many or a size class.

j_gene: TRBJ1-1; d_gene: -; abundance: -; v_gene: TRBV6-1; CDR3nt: TGTGCCAGCAGTGAAGGGGCCCAGGGGTTGACTGAAGCTTTCTTT; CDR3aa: CASSEGAQGLTEAFF
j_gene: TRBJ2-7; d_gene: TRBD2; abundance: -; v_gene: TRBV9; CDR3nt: TGTGCCAGCAGCCTAACGGGGAGGGAACAATCCTACGAGCAGTACTTC; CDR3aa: CASSLTGREQSYEQYF
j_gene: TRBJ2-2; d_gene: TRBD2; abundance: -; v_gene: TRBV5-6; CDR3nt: TGTGCCAGCAGCTCGGCGGGACTAGCGGGAGGGAACACCGGGGAGCTGTTTTTT; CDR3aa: CASSSAGLAGGNTGELFF
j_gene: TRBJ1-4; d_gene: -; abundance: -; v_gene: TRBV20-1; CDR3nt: TGCAGCCCCCGGGAGGGTGAAAAACTGTTTTTT; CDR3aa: CSPREGEKLFF
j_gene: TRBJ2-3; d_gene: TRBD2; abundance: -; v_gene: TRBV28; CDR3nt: TGTGCCAGCAGTTCAAGCGGGAGGACAGATACGCAGTATTTT; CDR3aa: CASSSSGRTDTQYF
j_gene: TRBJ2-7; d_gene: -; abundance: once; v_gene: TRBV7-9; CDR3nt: TGTGCCAGCAGCCCTTACGTCGGGAACCACTACGAGCAGTACTTC; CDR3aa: CASSPYVGNHYEQYF
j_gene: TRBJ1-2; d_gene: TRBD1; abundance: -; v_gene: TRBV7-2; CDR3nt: TGTGCCAGCAGCCAACAGGGGGGCTATGGCTACACCTTC; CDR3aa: CASSQQGGYGYTF
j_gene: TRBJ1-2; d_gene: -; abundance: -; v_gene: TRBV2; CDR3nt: TGTGCCAGCAGTCCGGGGCCATCTGCGGGGGGCTACACCTTC; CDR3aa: CASSPGPSAGGYTF
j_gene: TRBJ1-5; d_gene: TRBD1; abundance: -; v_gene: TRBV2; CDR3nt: TGTGCCAGCGGGGGACAGGCTCTCAATCAGCCCCAGCATTTT; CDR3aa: CASGGQALNQPQHF
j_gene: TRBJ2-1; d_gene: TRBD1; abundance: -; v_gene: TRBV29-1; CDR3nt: TGCAGCGTTGAAGATACGACAGGGTTCCACAATGAGCAGTTCTTC; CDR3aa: CSVEDTTGFHNEQFF
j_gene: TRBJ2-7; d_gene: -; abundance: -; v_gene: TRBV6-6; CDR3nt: TGTGCCAGCAGTTACCTGGGAGGAGGGACCTACGAGCAGTACTTC; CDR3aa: CASSYLGGGTYEQYF
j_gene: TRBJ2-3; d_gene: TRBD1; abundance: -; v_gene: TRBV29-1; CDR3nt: TGCAGCGTTGGACAGGGAACAGATACGCAGTATTTT; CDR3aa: CSVGQGTDTQYF
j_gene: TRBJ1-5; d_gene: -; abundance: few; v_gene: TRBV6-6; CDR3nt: TGTGCCATATCCAGGGTAGGCAATCAGCCCCAGCATTTT; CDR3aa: CAISRVGNQPQHF
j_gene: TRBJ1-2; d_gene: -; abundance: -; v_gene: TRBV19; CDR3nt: TGTGCCAGTAGTACGGGACAAATCGTAGGCTACACCTTC; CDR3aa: CASSTGQIVGYTF
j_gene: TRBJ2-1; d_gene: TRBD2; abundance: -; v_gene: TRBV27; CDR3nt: TGTGCCAGCAGTTTAGGGACTAGCAGTAATGAGCAGTTCTTC; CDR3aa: CASSLGTSSNEQFF
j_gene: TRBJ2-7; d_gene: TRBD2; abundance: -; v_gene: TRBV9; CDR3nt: TGTGCCAGCAGCGCGAGCGGGAGTCAAAACGAGCAGTACTTC; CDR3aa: CASSASGSQNEQYF
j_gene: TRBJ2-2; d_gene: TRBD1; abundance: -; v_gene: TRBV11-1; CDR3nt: TGTGCCAGCAGATCCACAGGGGGCGGCACCGGGGAGCTGTTTTTT; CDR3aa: CASRSTGGGTGELFF
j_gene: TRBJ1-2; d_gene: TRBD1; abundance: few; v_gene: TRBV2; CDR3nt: TGTGCCAGTGGGACAGGGGGCTATGGCTACACCTTC; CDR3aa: CASGTGGYGYTF
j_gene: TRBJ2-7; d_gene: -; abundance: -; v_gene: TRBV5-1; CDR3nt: TGCGCCAGCAGCTTTACTAGTCAAGGGATCTACGAGCAGTACTTC; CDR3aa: CASSFTSQGIYEQYF
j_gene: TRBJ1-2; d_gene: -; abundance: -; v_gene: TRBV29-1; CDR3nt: TGCAGCGCCGATCCTAGCGTGTCTGGCTACACCTTC; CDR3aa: CSADPSVSGYTF
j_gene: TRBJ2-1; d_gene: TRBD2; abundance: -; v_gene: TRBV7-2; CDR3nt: TGTGCCAGCAGCTTAGTACGCGGGAGTCTGGATGAGCAGTTCTTC; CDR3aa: CASSLVRGSLDEQFF
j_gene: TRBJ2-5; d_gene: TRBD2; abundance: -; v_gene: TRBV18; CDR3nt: TGTGCCAGCTCACCTCTCACTAGCGGAGCACAAGAGACCCAGTACTTC; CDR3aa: CASSPLTSGAQETQYF
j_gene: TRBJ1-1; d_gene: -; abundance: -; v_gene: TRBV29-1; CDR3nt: TGCAGCGTTGACCGGGCGGCCCAGGGCGTCAGTTTCTTT; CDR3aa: CSVDRAAQGVSFF
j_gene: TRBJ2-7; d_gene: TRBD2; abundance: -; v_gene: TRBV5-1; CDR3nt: TGCGCCAGCAGCGAGGGGAGGGAGGTCGAGCAGTACTTC; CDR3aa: CASSEGREVEQYF
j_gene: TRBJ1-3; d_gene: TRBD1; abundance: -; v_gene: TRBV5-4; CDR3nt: TGTGCCAGCAGCGGGGGTGGACAGGGAGGAAACACCATATATTTT; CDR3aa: CASSGGGQGGNTIYF
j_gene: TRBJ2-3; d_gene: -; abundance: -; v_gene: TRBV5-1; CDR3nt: TGCGCCAGCAGCTTGGGACAGGTTTATCGAGATACGCAGTATTTT; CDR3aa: CASSLGQVYRDTQYF
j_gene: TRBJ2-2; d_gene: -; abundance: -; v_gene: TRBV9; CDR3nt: TGTGCCAGCAGCCCGCGGGTAGAATCGTACACCGGGGAGCTGTTTTTT; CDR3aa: CASSPRVESYTGELFF
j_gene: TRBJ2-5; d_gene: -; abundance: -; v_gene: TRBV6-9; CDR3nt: TGTGCCAGGTCGGGCCCCTTGGGCGGGGAGGAGACCCAGTACTTC; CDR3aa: CARSGPLGGEETQYF
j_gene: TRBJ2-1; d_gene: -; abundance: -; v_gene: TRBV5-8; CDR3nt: TGTGCCAGCAGCTCCGAATGGGCAGGGGACGAGCAGTTCTTC; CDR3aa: CASSSEWAGDEQFF